This T cell receptor beta chain was recorded in a study of blood T cell repertoires in COVID-19. Study context: The analysed material was cDNA or gDNA that came from T cells, B-cell-depleted T cells, or PBMCs.

This clone was observed a single time. The V gene's germline CDR1 is SSHAT and CDR2 FNYEAQ (reference sequence). V shed 5 bases, J shed 4 bases, and the junction held 9 bases outside the gene matches. The CDR3 totals 15 residues. TCRdb's copy holds only in-frame clones and misses some; the assay was immunoSEQ multiplex PCR. In the table there are 180,000 or so clones, roughly 88% of which are singletons. The sequencing sample was made of peripheral blood. The V and J genes are TRBV7-7 and TRBJ2-7; TRBD1 agrees at 9 bases. The sequence derives from a woman aged 40 to 50 with COVID-19, enrolled during active disease. CDR3 nucleotides: TGTGCCAGCAGCAGACAGCCGGGACAGGGATACGAGCAGTACTTC. Translated: CASSRQPGQGYEQYF.